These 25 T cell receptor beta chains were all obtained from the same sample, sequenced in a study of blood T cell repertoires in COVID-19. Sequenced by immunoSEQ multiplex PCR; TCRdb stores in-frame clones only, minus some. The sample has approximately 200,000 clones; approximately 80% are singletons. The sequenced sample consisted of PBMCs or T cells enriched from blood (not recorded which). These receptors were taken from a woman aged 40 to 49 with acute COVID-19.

The CDR3 loop is CAWTPGRSFYGYTF. In DNA, the CDR3 is TGTGCCTGGACGCCAGGGCGTTCTTTCTATGGCTACACCTTC. This sequence joins TRBV30 and TRBJ1-2; the D gene is possibly TRBD1 (5 bases). Germline CDR1 reads GTSNPN; CDR2 reads SVGIG (reference sequence). CDR3 length: 14 residues. V dropped 4 bases and J dropped 4 bases, with 16 bases sitting between them. The full variable domain, in which reference TRBV30 and TRBJ1-2 provide the parts outside the CDR3, is SQTIHQWPATLVQPVGSPLSLECTVEGTSNPNLYWYRQAAGRGLQLLFYSVGIGQISSEVPQNLSASRPQDRQFILSSKKLLLSDSGFYLCAWTPGRSFYGYTFGSGTRLTVV.

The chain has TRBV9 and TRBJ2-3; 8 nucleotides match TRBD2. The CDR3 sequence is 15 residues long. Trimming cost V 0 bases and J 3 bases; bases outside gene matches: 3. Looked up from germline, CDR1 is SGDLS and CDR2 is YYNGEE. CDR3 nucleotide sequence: TGTGCCAGCAGCGTAGGGGCTAGCGGGACAGATACGCAGTATTTT. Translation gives CASSVGASGTDTQYF.

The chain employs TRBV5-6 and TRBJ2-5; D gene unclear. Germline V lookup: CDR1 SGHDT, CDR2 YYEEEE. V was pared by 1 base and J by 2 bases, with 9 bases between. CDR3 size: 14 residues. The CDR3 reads CASSLIDTQETQYF. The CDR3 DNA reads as TGTGCCAGCAGCTTGATTGACACACAAGAGACCCAGTACTTC.

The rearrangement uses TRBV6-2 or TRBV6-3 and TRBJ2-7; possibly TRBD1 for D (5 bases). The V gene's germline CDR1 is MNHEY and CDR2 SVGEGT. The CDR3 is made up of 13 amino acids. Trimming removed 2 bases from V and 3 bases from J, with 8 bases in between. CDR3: CASSYGADYEQYF. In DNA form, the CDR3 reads TGTGCCAGCAGTTACGGGGCCGACTACGAGCAGTACTTC.

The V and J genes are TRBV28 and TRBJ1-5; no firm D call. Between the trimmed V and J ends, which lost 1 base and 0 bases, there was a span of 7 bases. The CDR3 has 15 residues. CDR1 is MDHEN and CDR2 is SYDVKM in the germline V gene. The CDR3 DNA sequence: TGTGCCAGCAGTTTATTACTCCTTAGCAATCAGCCCCAGCATTTT. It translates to CASSLLLLSNQPQHF.

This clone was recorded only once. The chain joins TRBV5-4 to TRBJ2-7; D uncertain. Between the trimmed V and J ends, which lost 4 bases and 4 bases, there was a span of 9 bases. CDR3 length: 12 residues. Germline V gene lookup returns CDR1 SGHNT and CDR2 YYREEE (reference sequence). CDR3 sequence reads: CASSPNTYEQYF. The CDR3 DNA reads TGTGCCAGCAGCCCCAATACTTACGAGCAGTACTTC.

CDR3 protein: CASSLQDRENYGYTF. Here the CDR3 DNA reads TGTGCCAGCAGCCTCCAGGACAGGGAAAACTATGGCTACACCTTC. The chain recombines TRBV7-8 with TRBJ1-2, with 8 bases matching TRBD1. The CDR3 sequence is 15 residues long. Germline V gene sequence: CDR1 SGHVS, CDR2 FQNEAQ. Trimming at V came to 5 bases and at J to 2 bases, leaving 7 bases not matched to a gene.

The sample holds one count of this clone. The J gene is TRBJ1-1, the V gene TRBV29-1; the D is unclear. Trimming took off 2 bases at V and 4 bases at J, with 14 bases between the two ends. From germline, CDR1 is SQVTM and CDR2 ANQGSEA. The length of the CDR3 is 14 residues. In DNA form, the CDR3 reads TGCAGCGTTGAACGAACGGGGAAGGTCACTGAAGCTTTCTTT. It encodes CSVERTGKVTEAFF.

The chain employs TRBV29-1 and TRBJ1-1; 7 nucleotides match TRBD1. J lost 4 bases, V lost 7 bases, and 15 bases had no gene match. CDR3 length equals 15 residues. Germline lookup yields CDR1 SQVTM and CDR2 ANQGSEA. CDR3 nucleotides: TGCAGCGCTGCCGGACAGGCTACTTTGGGCACTGAAGCTTTCTTT. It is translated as CSAAGQATLGTEAFF.

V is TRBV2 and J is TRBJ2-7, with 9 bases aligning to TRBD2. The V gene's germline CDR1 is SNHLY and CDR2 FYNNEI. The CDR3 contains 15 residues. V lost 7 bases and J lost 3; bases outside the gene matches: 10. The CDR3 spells CASIKGLAGNYEQYF. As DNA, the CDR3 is TGTGCCAGCATTAAGGGACTAGCAGGAAACTACGAGCAGTACTTC.

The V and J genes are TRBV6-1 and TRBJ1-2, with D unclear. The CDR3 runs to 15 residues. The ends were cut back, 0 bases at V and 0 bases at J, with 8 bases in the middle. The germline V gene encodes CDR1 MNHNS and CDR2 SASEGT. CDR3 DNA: TGTGCCAGCAGTGAAGCCCCCAGTACTAACTATGGCTACACCTTC. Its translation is CASSEAPSTNYGYTF.

The DNA of the CDR3 is TGTGCCAGCAGAAGACAGGGGAAAAGCACAGATACGCAGTATTTT. This encodes CASRRQGKSTDTQYF. The V and J genes are TRBV2 and TRBJ2-3, with 8 positions matching TRBD1. V shed 6 bases and J 0 bases; nucleotides not matched to a gene: 5. The CDR3 spans 15 residues. Germline assignment: CDR1 SNHLY and CDR2 FYNNEI.

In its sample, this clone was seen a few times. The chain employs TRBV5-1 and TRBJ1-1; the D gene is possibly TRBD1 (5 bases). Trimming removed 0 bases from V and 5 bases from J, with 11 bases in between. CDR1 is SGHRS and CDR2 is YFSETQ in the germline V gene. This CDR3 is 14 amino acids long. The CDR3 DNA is TGCGCCAGCAGCTTGGTTGGGGCCGAGACTGAAGCTTTCTTT. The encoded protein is CASSLVGAETEAFF.

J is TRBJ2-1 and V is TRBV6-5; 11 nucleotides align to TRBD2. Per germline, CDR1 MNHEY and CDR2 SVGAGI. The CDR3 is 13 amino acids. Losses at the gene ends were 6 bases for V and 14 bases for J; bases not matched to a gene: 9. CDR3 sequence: CASRVELAGEKFF. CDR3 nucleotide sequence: TGTGCCAGCAGGGTAGAACTAGCGGGGGAAAAGTTCTTC.

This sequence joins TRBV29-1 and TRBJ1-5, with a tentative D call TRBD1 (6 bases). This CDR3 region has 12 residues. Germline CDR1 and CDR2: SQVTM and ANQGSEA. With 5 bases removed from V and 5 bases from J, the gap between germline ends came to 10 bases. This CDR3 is CSVQQGDQPQHF. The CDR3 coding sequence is TGCAGCGTTCAACAGGGAGATCAGCCCCAGCATTTT.

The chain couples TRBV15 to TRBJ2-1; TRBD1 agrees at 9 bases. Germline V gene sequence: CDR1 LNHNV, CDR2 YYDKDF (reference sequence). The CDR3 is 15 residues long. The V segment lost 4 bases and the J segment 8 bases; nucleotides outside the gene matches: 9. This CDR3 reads CATSKDRGRTDEQFF. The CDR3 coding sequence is TGTGCCACCAGCAAGGACAGGGGTCGGACGGATGAGCAGTTCTTC.

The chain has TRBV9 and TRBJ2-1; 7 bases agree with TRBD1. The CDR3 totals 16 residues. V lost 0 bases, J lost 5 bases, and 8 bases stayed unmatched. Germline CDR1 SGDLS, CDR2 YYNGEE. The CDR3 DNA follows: TGTGCCAGCAGCGTAGCGCTAAGGGACAGTGACAATGAGCAGTTCTTC. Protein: CASSVALRDSDNEQFF.

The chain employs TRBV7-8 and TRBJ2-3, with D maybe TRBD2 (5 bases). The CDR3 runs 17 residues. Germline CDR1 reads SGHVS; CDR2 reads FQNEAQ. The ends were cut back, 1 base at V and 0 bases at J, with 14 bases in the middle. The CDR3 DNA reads TGTGCCAGCAGCTTAGGGACTGGACGGGCTAGCACAGATACGCAGTATTTT. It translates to CASSLGTGRASTDTQYF.

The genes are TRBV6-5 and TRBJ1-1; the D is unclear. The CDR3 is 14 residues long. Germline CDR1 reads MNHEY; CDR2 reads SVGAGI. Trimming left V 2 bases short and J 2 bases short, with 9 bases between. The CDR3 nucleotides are TGTGCCAGCAGTTACGGAGAGCTAAACACTGAAGCTTTCTTT. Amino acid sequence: CASSYGELNTEAFF.

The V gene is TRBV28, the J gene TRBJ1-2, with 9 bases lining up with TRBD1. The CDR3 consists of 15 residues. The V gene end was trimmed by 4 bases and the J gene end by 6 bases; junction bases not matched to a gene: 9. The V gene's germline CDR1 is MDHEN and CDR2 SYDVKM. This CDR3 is CASSSSGQGVDGYTF. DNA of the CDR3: TGTGCCAGCAGTTCCTCGGGACAGGGAGTTGATGGCTACACCTTC.

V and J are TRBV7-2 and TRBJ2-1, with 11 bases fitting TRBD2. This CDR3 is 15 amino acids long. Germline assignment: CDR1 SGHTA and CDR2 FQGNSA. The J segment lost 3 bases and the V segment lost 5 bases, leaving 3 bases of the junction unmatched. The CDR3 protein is CASSPLAGGYNEQFF. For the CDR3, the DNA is TGTGCCAGCAGCCCTCTAGCGGGAGGCTACAATGAGCAGTTCTTC.

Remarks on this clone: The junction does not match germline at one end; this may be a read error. This CDR3 is CASSEQSLAVTF. In DNA form, the CDR3 reads TGTGCCAGCAGTGAACAATCCCTTGCCGTGACTTTT. This chain connects TRBV6-1 to TRBJ1-6, with unresolved D. Germline V gene data show CDR1 as MNHNS and CDR2 as SASEGT. The CDR3 runs to 12 residues.

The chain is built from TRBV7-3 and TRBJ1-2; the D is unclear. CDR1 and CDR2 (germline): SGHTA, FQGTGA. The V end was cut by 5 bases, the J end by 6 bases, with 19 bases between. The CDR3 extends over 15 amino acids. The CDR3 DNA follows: TGTGCCAGCAGCCCCCGACATAATAGGATGGATGGCTACACCTTC. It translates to CASSPRHNRMDGYTF.

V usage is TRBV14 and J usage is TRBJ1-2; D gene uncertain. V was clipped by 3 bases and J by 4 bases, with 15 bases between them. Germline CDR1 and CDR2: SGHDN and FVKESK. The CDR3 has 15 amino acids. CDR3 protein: CASSQYGVRSYGYTF. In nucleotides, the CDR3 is TGTGCCAGCAGCCAGTACGGGGTTAGAAGCTATGGCTACACCTTC.

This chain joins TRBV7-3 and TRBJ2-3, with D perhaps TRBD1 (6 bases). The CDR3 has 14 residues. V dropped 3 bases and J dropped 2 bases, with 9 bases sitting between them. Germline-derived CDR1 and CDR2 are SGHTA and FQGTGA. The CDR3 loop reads CASSFDRLTDTQYF. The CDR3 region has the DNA TGTGCCAGCAGCTTCGACAGGCTCACAGATACGCAGTATTTT.